This T cell receptor beta chain was sequenced in a study of identical twins. Study-level points and caveats: Model-predicted out-of-frame TCR alpha sharing fell below observed values in monozygotic twins. Analyses of zero insertions could, in part, be confounded by invariant MAIT and iNKT cells. Low generation-probability sequences were in excess among twin-shared out-of-frame alpha sequences.

TCRdb used MiXCR to reprocess the 5' RACE reads, holding one entry per CDR3 protein. The sample contains approximately 190,000 distinct CDR3 sequences, 15% to 20% of which appear only once. Trimming left V 2 bases short and J 0 bases short, with 6 bases between. The CDR3 length is 14 residues. Per the germline V gene, CDR1 is MNHEY and CDR2 is SVGAGI. A word on this clonotype: Its antigen is unidentified.

This sample also appeared in a second study, on T cells expressing NK-cell markers.

This chain joins TRBV6-5 and TRBJ2-3; D gene unclear. This TCR was recovered from a woman between 18 and 30 years old in good health. The sample taken for sequencing was CD8+ T cells sorted from blood. The CDR3 bases are TGTGCCAGCAGTTACGGGCGGAGCACAGATACGCAGTATTTT. Translated: CASSYGRSTDTQYF.